Presented here are 20 T cell receptor beta chains from one specimen sequenced in a study of cytomegalovirus exposure and HLA in healthy donors. TCRdb's copy holds only in-frame clones and misses some; the assay was immunoSEQ multiplex PCR. The sample yields roughly 43,000 clones, approximately 93% seen once. The sequencing input was PBMCs. The receptors originated from a young woman in good health and CMV-seronegative.

V is TRBV7-3 and J is TRBJ2-5; 15 bases map to TRBD2. This CDR3 region has 16 residues. Unmatched junction bases numbered 1, after V lost 3 bases and J lost 2 bases. The germline V gene has CDR1 SGHTA and CDR2 FQGTGA. DNA for the CDR3: TGTGCCAGCAGCTTCGGACTAGCGGGGGGGCAAGAGACCCAGTACTTC. Translation gives CASSFGLAGGQETQYF.

The chain couples TRBV28 to TRBJ2-7, with D perhaps TRBD2 (7 bases). Germline V CDR1 and CDR2: MDHEN, SYDVKM. V lost 10 bases, J lost 4 bases, and 20 bases lay in between. The CDR3 runs 14 residues. CDR3 region: CATCRVGGPYEQYF. CDR3 in DNA: TGTGCCACTTGTCGCGTCGGGGGGCCATACGAGCAGTACTTC.

This chain connects TRBV6-5 to TRBJ2-1, with 7 bases lining up with TRBD2. This CDR3 comprises 14 residues. Germline CDR1 and CDR2: MNHEY and SVGAGI. The V segment lost 8 bases and the J segment 3 bases; nucleotides outside the gene matches: 7. For the CDR3, the DNA is TGTGCCAGCCGGGGTACTAGCGACTACAATGAGCAGTTCTTC. It encodes CASRGTSDYNEQFF.

The rearrangement links TRBV19 to TRBJ2-2; 7 bases agree with TRBD1. The CDR3 runs to 14 residues. Germline V gives CDR1 LNHDA, CDR2 SQIVND (reference sequence). With V trimmed by 8 bases and J by 1 base, 4 bases remained unmatched. The CDR3 spells CASPGTVNTGELFF. CDR3 sequence (DNA): TGTGCCAGTCCCGGGACAGTGAACACCGGGGAGCTGTTTTTT.

The chain carries TRBV7-8 and TRBJ2-5, with TRBD1 matching 8 bases. The CDR3 runs to 18 residues. From germline, CDR1 is SGHVS and CDR2 FQNEAQ. V dropped 1 base and J dropped 2; count of bases not matched to a gene: 12. This chain's CDR3 is CASSLGPLTGVAQETQYF. CDR3 in DNA: TGTGCCAGCAGCTTAGGCCCTCTGACAGGGGTGGCACAAGAGACCCAGTACTTC.

This chain connects TRBV7-8 to TRBJ1-1, with a weak D call TRBD1 (6 bases). The CDR3 runs 14 residues. Between the trimmed V and J ends, which lost 5 bases and 4 bases, there was a span of 14 bases. CDR1 and CDR2 from the germline V gene are SGHVS and FQNEAQ. CDR3 in amino acids: CASSPRTVSTEAFF. CDR3 nucleotide sequence: TGTGCCAGCAGCCCCAGGACAGTATCCACTGAAGCTTTCTTT.

The V gene is TRBV6-4, the J gene TRBJ1-5; unclear D gene. This CDR3 spans 12 amino acids. Germline-derived CDR1 and CDR2 are MRHNA and SNTAGT. V was pared by 5 bases and J by 9 bases, with 11 bases between. The CDR3 sequence: CASSTIRWPQHF. CDR3 coding DNA: TGTGCCAGCAGTACTATAAGATGGCCCCAGCATTTT.

The chain couples TRBV5-1 to TRBJ2-7, with D maybe TRBD2 (5 bases). The germline CDR1 and CDR2 sequences are SGHRS and YFSETQ. V was cut by 5 bases and J by 0 bases, with 12 bases left in between. The CDR3 has 14 amino acids. CDR3 sequence reads: CASSIYGSSYEQYF. The CDR3 DNA reads TGCGCCAGCAGTATTTATGGGAGCTCCTACGAGCAGTACTTC.

The chain combines TRBV13 with TRBJ2-7, with a tentative D call TRBD2 (5 bases). This CDR3 is 14 amino acids long. Trimming took 6 bases from V and 2 from J, leaving 14 bases between them. CDR1 is PRHDT, CDR2 FYEKMQ, per germline (reference sequence). CDR3 sequence (DNA): TGTGCCAGCAGTCTCGGGAATGCCCCCTACGAGCAGTACTTC. Protein: CASSLGNAPYEQYF.

For this clone: The sample contains more than one DNA sequence encoding this CDR3. This chain joins TRBV5-4 and TRBJ1-2, with 9 bases matching TRBD1. This CDR3 spans 13 amino acids. V was clipped by 3 bases and J by 8 bases; unmatched bases: 5. CDR1 SGHNT and CDR2 YYREEE come from the germline V gene (reference sequence). The CDR3 coding sequence is TGTGCCAGCAGCTCCCCCGGGACAGGGGGCTACACCTTC. This sequence encodes CASSSPGTGGYTF.

V usage is TRBV15 and J usage is TRBJ2-3; 9 nucleotides agree with TRBD1. J was trimmed by 4 bases and V by 0 bases; bases with no gene match: 5. CDR1 and CDR2 from the germline V gene are LNHNV and YYDKDF (reference sequence). The CDR3 loop spans 16 amino acids. The CDR3 DNA reads as TGTGCCACCAGCAGAGAGGGACAGGGTGAGGCAGATACGCAGTATTTT. Protein product: CATSREGQGEADTQYF.

The chain employs TRBV7-3 and TRBJ2-1; 7 bases are a match to TRBD2. This CDR3 contains 15 residues. J gave up 7 bases and V 4 bases, and 10 bases lay outside the gene matches. CDR1 and CDR2 (germline): SGHTA, FQGTGA. The CDR3 DNA sequence: TGTGCCAGCAGCTCCCCGGGAGGCTTGGTGAATGAGCAGTTCTTC. Translated, it gives CASSSPGGLVNEQFF.

This chain joins TRBV19 and TRBJ2-6; 9 positions agree with TRBD1. The CDR3 has 16 amino acids. Looked up from germline, CDR1 is LNHDA and CDR2 is SQIVND (reference sequence). Trimming took 1 base from V and 8 from J; bases not matched to a gene: 6. CDR3 in amino acids: CASSIATGGETNVLTF. The CDR3 DNA reads as TGTGCCAGTAGTATAGCCACAGGGGGCGAAACCAACGTCCTGACTTTC. Filled out from reference TRBV19 and TRBJ2-6, the complete variable domain reads DGGITQSPKYLFRKEGQNVTLSCEQNLNHDAMYWYRQDPGQGLRLIYYSQIVNDFQKGDIAEGYSVSREKKESFPLTVTSAQKNPTAFYLCASSIATGGETNVLTFGAGSRLTVL.

This clone showed up just a few times. This same CDR3 is encoded by further DNA sequences in the sample. The J gene is TRBJ2-2, the V gene TRBV7-3, with 8 bases identical to TRBD2. The CDR3 extends over 20 amino acids. Germline V gives CDR1 SGHTA, CDR2 FQGTGA. With V trimmed by 1 base and J by 4 bases, 17 bases remained unmatched. The CDR3 bases are TGTGCCAGCAGCTTAAACAATCACCCTAAACTAGCGGTGGGCACCGGGGAGCTGTTTTTT. Translating it yields CASSLNNHPKLAVGTGELFF.

The CDR3 DNA reads TGTGCCAGTAGTACCTCCGGGACACCGGGTGAGCAGTTCTTC. This gives the protein CASSTSGTPGEQFF. The J gene is TRBJ2-1, the V gene TRBV19; a weak D match, TRBD1 (6 bases). CDR1 and CDR2 (germline): LNHDA, SQIVND (reference sequence). The CDR3 is made up of 14 amino acids. V lost 4 bases and J 9 bases, leaving 16 bases between the germline ends.

The V and J genes are TRBV6-5 and TRBJ2-5; 15 bases line up with TRBD2. The CDR3 length is 13 residues. CDR1 is MNHEY and CDR2 is SVGAGI in the germline V gene. Trimming removed 4 bases from V and 13 bases from J; junction bases left unmatched: 4. The CDR3 DNA reads as TGTGCCAGCAGTTTAGGGACTAGCGGGAGGAGGTACTTC. Residues: CASSLGTSGRRYF.

As DNA, the CDR3 is TGTGCCAGCAGCTCCACAGGGATCGTACAGCCCCAGCATTTT. As protein: CASSSTGIVQPQHF. The chain couples TRBV7-8 to TRBJ1-5; possible D gene TRBD1, 6 bases. From germline, CDR1 is SGHVS and CDR2 FQNEAQ. The V end was cut by 4 bases, the J end by 7 bases, with 14 bases between. The CDR3 contains 14 residues.

The genes are TRBV4-1 and TRBJ2-2; possibly TRBD2 for D (7 bases). The CDR3 consists of 16 residues. Trimming stripped 1 base from V and 6 bases from J, with 15 bases between. The V gene's germline CDR1 is MGHRA and CDR2 YSYEKL. CDR3 DNA sequence: TGCGCCAGCAGCCAAGGGGGCGGGGGCTTGGCCGGGGAGCTGTTTTTT. Translated, it gives CASSQGGGGLAGELFF.

The chain recombines TRBV5-1 with TRBJ2-3; TRBD2 agrees at 7 bases. The V segment lost 0 bases and the J segment 0 bases; nucleotides outside the gene matches: 16. This CDR3 is 20 amino acids long. Germline V CDR1 and CDR2: SGHRS, YFSETQ. CDR3 bases: TGCGCCAGCAGCTTGGAGGGAGCGGGGAGTTTCTATAGGAGCACAGATACGCAGTATTTT. Amino acids: CASSLEGAGSFYRSTDTQYF.

The chain recombines TRBV5-1 with TRBJ2-3; 16 bases are shared with TRBD2. The CDR3 is 16 residues long. V shed 4 bases, J shed 6 bases, and the junction held 5 bases outside the gene matches. Germline V lookup: CDR1 SGHRS, CDR2 YFSETQ. The CDR3 reads CASSPPGLAGGDTQYF. Here the CDR3 DNA reads TGCGCCAGCAGCCCTCCGGGACTAGCGGGGGGGGATACGCAGTATTTT.